This TCR beta chain was identified during a study of blood T cell repertoires in COVID-19. About the study: Nucleic acid was either cDNA or gDNA, and it came from T cells, B-cell-depleted T cells, or PBMCs.

As processed by the authors: By means of reference gene primer amplification, nucleated cell counts were estimated. Libraries were prepared by immunoSEQ multiplex PCR; TCRdb keeps only in-frame clonotypes and omits some of them. Clonal size and the V and J genes are those of that table, whereas D and trimming came from the DNA. This sample has more than 110,000 clones, with roughly 80% found just once. The sequence was collected from a human donor in a cohort sampled during active COVID-19. The sample comprised peripheral blood.

This CDR3 is CASSLYRETAFF. The CDR3, as DNA: TGTGCCAGCAGCCTATACCGGGAGACTGCTTTCTTT. This chain links TRBV11-2 with TRBJ1-1; D gene uncertain. This CDR3 region has 12 residues. The V and J ends lost 5 bases and 11 bases respectively, with 15 bases between them. CDR1 is SGHAT, CDR2 FQNNGV, per germline.